The 7 T cell receptor beta chains below come from one sample, sequenced in a study of PD-1 blockade in classical Hodgkin lymphoma. The assay was immunoSEQ multiplex PCR, and TCRdb's table has in-frame clones only and misses some. Here the sample spans tens of thousands of clones, under 95% being singletons. All patients experienced relapse after autologous stem cell transplantation, and brentuximab vedotin exposure was variable. The source material was peripheral blood mononuclear cells (PBMCs), sampled at baseline. These receptors were collected from a human donor with classical Hodgkin lymphoma.

This clone came up a few times. The chain uses TRBV25-1 and TRBJ2-7, with 14 positions matching TRBD2. CDR1 is MGHDK, CDR2 SYGVNS, per germline. The junction had 5 bases not matched to a gene; V was cut back by 4 bases and J by 3 bases. The CDR3 extends over 16 amino acids. The CDR3 coding sequence is TGTGCCAGCAGTGGAACCGGGACTAGCGGGAGCTACGAGCAGTACTTC. Translating it yields CASSGTGTSGSYEQYF.

This clone was seen only a few times. CDR3 region: CASAPLAGVSYEQYF. In nucleotides, the CDR3 is TGTGCCAGCGCACCCCTAGCGGGAGTTTCCTACGAGCAGTACTTC. This chain links TRBV27 with TRBJ2-7; TRBD2 agrees at 10 bases. The germline V gene has CDR1 MNHEY and CDR2 SMNVEV (reference sequence). Losses at the gene ends were 8 bases for V and 1 base for J; bases not matched to a gene: 8. There are 15 residues in the CDR3.

This chain links TRBV2 with TRBJ2-2; TRBD2 matches at 7 bases. Per the germline V gene, CDR1 is SNHLY and CDR2 is FYNNEI. V gave up 8 bases and J gave up 6 bases; unmatched junction bases: 12. CDR3 size: 15 residues. The CDR3 loop reads CASSYWTRGAGELFF. The CDR3 coding sequence is TGTGCCAGCTCTTACTGGACTAGAGGGGCCGGGGAGCTGTTTTTT.

The chain is built from TRBV21-1 and TRBJ2-5; the table gives TRBD1 as D, unverified against the DNA. TRBV21-1 counts as a pseudogene. The CDR3 is 15 residues long. In DNA form, the CDR3 reads TGTGCCAGCAGCCGGGCAGCAGGGGGCAGGAAGACCCAGTACTTC. It specifies CASSRAAGGRKTQYF.

The CDR3 sequence is CASRLAGGPETQYF. The CDR3 DNA follows: TGTGCAAGTCGCTTAGCGGGGGGGCCAGAGACCCAGTACTTC. This sequence joins TRBV12-2 and TRBJ2-5; the tabulated D call, TRBD2, remains unverified against the DNA. TRBV12-2 is a recognized pseudogene. The CDR3 extends over 14 amino acids.

The CDR3 reads CASSLIENTIYF. CDR3 nucleotides: TGTGCCAGCAGCTTAATCGAAAACACCATATATTTT. The chain uses TRBV11-3 and TRBJ1-3; no clear D gene. V was pared by 2 bases and J by 6 bases, with 5 bases between. This CDR3 comprises 12 residues. CDR1 is SGHNT and CDR2 is YENEEA in the germline V gene.

V and J are TRBV14 and TRBJ1-2, with a weak D call TRBD1 (6 bases). This CDR3 region has 18 residues. Between the trimmed V and J ends, which lost 2 bases and 2 bases, there was a span of 21 bases. Per germline, CDR1 SGHDN and CDR2 FVKESK. DNA for the CDR3: TGTGCCAGCAGCCAACGGGGGCCTACAACTATGGGGAACTATGGCTACACCTTC. It specifies CASSQRGPTTMGNYGYTF.